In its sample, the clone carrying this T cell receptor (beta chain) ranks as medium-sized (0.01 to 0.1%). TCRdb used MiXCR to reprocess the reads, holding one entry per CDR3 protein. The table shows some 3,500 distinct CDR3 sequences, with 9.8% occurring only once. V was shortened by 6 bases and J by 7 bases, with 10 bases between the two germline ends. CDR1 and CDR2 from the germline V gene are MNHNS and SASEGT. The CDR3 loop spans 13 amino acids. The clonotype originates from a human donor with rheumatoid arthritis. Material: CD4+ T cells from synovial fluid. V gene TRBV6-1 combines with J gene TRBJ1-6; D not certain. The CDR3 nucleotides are TGTGCCAGCAGCTCGGGCCAGAATTCACCCCTCCACTTT. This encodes CASSSGQNSPLHF.